This T cell receptor (beta chain) was identified during a study of shared clonotypes between healthy human individuals (dated by TCRdb to the early 2020s). Some background on the complete study: A few men and a couple of women, aged 18 to 49 years, made up the cohort. Per donor, three plates each were used for CD4 naive and CD4 memory, two for CD8 naive, and one for CD8 memory. Blood TCR repertoires of about 5 healthy adults were deeply sequenced to estimate repertoire size and the extent of clonotype sharing between individuals. To increase sequencing depth and limit assay-specific biases, different laboratories used diverse techniques to prepare libraries and sequence TCR repertoires. Leukapheresis yielded between about 0.94 and 9.5 billion PBMCs per donor. Findings and caveats that apply to the study as a whole: Pairwise subsampling led to the expectation that sequencing depth would affect the degree of clonotype sharing among donors. Sharing across a few donors was observed for about 5% of naive CD4, 3% to 3.5% of naive CD8, about 2.3% of memory CD4, and 0.4% of memory CD8 clonotypes. Because the study included a small number of donors, the genetic and exposure-history diversity represented was limited. Rarefaction of sorted-subset datasets indicated incomplete sequencing despite the large sequencing depth. Naive subsets generally had larger estimated clonotype richness than memory subsets. Sampling was restricted to blood, and TCR repertoires in tissues likely differ from the TCR repertoires found in blood. Compared with non-shared clonotypes, clonotypes shared by all four sorted-subset donors had higher generation probabilities.

CD8 naive samples were obtained by positive selection for CCR7 among CD45RO-negative cells, yielding a CD45RA+CCR7+ population from which TemRA cells were excluded. Donors were healthy HIV-negative adults with no recently reported acute infections or vaccinations. Every donor was a Caucasian adult residing in Nashville, Tennessee, USA. After blood collection by leukapheresis, PBMCs were isolated using Ficoll-Histopaque density gradient centrifugation and then cryopreserved in the vapor phase of liquid nitrogen. Purity and quantity of every magnetically sorted T cell population were checked by analytical flow cytometry. Genomic DNA was isolated from each sorted fraction and quantified by UV absorbance on a Nanodrop 2000c. About this clone itself: The target of this receptor is not known. Per-base quality was not reported, and no clone a single base away is much larger than it.

Using the deep immunoSEQ assay, multiplex PCR amplified TCR CDR3 regions from genomic DNA. Genomic DNA extracted from each cell subset was distributed evenly over all wells of several immunoSEQ 96-well plates, and each plate served as one replicate. For sorted subsets, 200 to 250 ng of genomic DNA, equivalent to roughly 30,000 T cell genomes, went into each replicate PCR. Purified libraries were quantified with a Qubit 3.0 fluorometer, sized on a Bioanalyzer 2100, and re-quantified with the KAPA Library Quantification kit. Every immunoSEQ 96-well plate was sequenced on a dedicated single-read 150-cycle Illumina NextSeq 550 flow cell. Concerning the study's data processing: Because the immunoSEQ output included only junctional sequences and no quality scores, the filtering could not be the same as the filtering used for full-length reads. To assign V/J genes and CDR3, sequences were annotated using PyIR, a Python wrapper for IgBLAST v1.9, with IMGT germline references. Reads with weak V/J assignments (E-value above 1e-6), missing CDR3, stop codons, out-of-frame junctions, or ambiguous translated residues were removed. A V3J clonotype was defined by an identical inferred V gene, J gene, and CDR3 amino acid sequence. The percentage overlap between two repertoires was calculated by dividing the number of shared unique clonotypes by the size of the smaller repertoire. Richness of each repertoire was evaluated using RTK rarefaction, the Chao1 estimator, and Recon v2.1 estimates of unobserved clonotypes. OLGA was used to compute generation probabilities for all TCRbeta clonotypes that the gDNA method yielded from four donors. Not all clones reach the TCRdb copy of this immuneACCESS table, which keeps in-frame sequences only. Checked studies attribute under half of the gap to unresolved V genes and leave the rest unexplained. V and J calls and clone size come straight from that table; D and trimming were deduced from the DNA. Present in this sample are roughly 2 million clones, approximately 94% of which were seen just once. The top ten clones comprise about 1.1% of the sample.

Sequenced: naive CD8+ T cells sorted from blood. Per the publication, the cell subset or site label means: CD45RA+CCR7+. This TCR was sampled from a man younger than 35 in good health.

The DNA sequence is as follows: TGTGCCAGCGGAGACTCGCTCTTCCTCGAGCAGTACTTC. The encoded protein is CASGDSLFLEQYF. The sequence joins TRBV19 to TRBJ2-7; the D gene lacks a confident call. Per the germline V gene (reference sequence), LNHDA is the CDR1 and SQIVND is the CDR2. Including the terminal cysteine and phenylalanine, the CDR3 comprises 13 residues. The entry retains the CDR3 DNA only, 39 bases that are in frame from base 1. Deletion took 9 bases off V and 6 bases off J, with a span of 18 bases between the germline ends.